These 7 T cell receptor beta chains share one sample of origin, sequenced in a study of CD8+ T cells in alopecia areata. Stated treatment: oral pan-JAK inhibitor, 5-10 mg twice daily. Extracted RNA was reverse transcribed into cDNA, the sequencing template. Only in-frame clones appear in the TCRdb table, and some are missing; sequencing was by immunoSEQ multiplex PCR. The data hold roughly 99,000 clones, with 84% observed a single time. The specimen comprised CD8+ T cells sorted from blood, sampled at week 24, from a patient treated with tofacitinib. These receptors were obtained from a human donor with alopecia areata.

This clone was detected a few times. The CDR3 DNA reads as TGTGCCAGCAGTTACTGGGCAGGAAATACTGAAGCTTTCTTT. Protein: CASSYWAGNTEAFF. The rearrangement joins TRBV6-5 to TRBJ1-1, with D unclear. V was cut by 1 base and J by 5 bases, with 11 bases left in between. Germline V gives CDR1 MNHEY, CDR2 SVGAGI. This CDR3 spans 14 amino acids.

The chain has TRBV7-6 and TRBJ2-1; D possibly corresponds to TRBD1 (5 bases). This CDR3 spans 15 amino acids. Germline V gene lookup returns CDR1 SGHVS and CDR2 FNYEAQ. The germline V and J ends were trimmed by 1 base and 0 bases, with 7 bases remaining between them. CDR3: CASSLGDSSYNEQFF. The CDR3 coding sequence is TGTGCCAGCAGCTTAGGAGACAGCTCCTACAATGAGCAGTTCTTC.

This rearrangement joins TRBV9 to TRBJ2-3; D is unresolved. Trimming took off 4 bases at V and 1 base at J, with 10 bases between the two ends. CDR3 length equals 14 residues. Looked up from germline, CDR1 is SGDLS and CDR2 is YYNGEE. The CDR3, as DNA: TGTGCCAGCAGCCCAGTGGTGGGCACAGATACGCAGTATTTT. Protein sequence: CASSPVVGTDTQYF.

V and J are TRBV7-6 and TRBJ2-7, with D tentatively TRBD2 (6 bases). The CDR3 loop spans 14 amino acids. Germline-derived CDR1 and CDR2 are SGHVS and FNYEAQ. V gave up 5 bases and J gave up 2 bases, with 13 bases separating them. The CDR3 sequence is CASSPGLNAYEQYF. The DNA of the CDR3 is TGTGCCAGCAGCCCGGGACTCAATGCCTACGAGCAGTACTTC.

The chain is built from TRBV13 and TRBJ2-7, with TRBD2 identical over 9 bases. Per germline, CDR1 PRHDT and CDR2 FYEKMQ (reference sequence). CDR3 length equals 13 residues. The trim removed 1 base at V and 6 bases at J, leaving 1 base unmatched. This CDR3 reads CASSLVAGAEQYF. The CDR3 DNA is TGTGCCAGCAGCTTAGTAGCGGGGGCCGAGCAGTACTTC.

CDR3 DNA: TGTGCCAGCAGCCAAGATGGAGACAAAGCTTTCTTT. It translates to CASSQDGDKAFF. V and J are TRBV4-2 and TRBJ1-1; D is unresolved. This CDR3 is 12 amino acids long. Per the germline V gene, CDR1 is LGHNA and CDR2 is YNFKEQ. The V end lost 0 bases, the J end lost 9 bases, and 8 bases lay between the germline ends.

This clone was seen a single time. This rearrangement joins TRBV4-2 to TRBJ2-5; no clear D gene. CDR1 is LGHNA, CDR2 YNFKEQ, per germline. V was trimmed by 0 bases and J by 5 bases, leaving 7 bases between them. The CDR3 loop spans 13 amino acids. The CDR3 here is CASSQDSAETQYF. CDR3 sequence (DNA): TGTGCCAGCAGCCAAGATTCCGCGGAGACCCAGTACTTC.